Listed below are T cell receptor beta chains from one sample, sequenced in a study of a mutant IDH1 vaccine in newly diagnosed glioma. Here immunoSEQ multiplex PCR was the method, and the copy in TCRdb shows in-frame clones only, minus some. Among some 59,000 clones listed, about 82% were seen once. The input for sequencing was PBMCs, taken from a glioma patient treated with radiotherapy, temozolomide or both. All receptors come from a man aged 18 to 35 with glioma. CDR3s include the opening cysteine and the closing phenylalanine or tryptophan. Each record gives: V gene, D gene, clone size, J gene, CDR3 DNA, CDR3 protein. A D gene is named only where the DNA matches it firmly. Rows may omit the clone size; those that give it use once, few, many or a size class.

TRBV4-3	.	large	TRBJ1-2	TGCGCCAGCAGCCAAGACGACAGCTATGGCTACACCTTC	CASSQDDSYGYTF
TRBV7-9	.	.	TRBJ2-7	TGTGCCAGCAGCTTAGTCCCGGGACATGGTCTCTACGAGCAGTACTTC	CASSLVPGHGLYEQYF
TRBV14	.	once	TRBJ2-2	TGTGCCAGCAGCCGCTCGGGCAGGGCCGGCGGGGAGCTGTTTTTT	CASSRSGRAGGELFF
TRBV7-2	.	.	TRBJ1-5	TGTGCCAGCAGCTTAGGGACCTTACAACAGCCCCAGCATTTT	CASSLGTLQQPQHF
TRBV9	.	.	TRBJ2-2	TGTGCCAGCAGCGTGGGACACCACACCGGGGAGCTGTTTTTT	CASSVGHHTGELFF
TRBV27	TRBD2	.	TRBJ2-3	TGTGCCAGCAGTGCCCCGGGACTAGCGTCAGATACGCAGTATTTT	CASSAPGLASDTQYF
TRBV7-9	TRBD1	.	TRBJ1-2	TGTGCCAGCAGCTACAGGGGGGTCGATGGCTACACCTTC	CASSYRGVDGYTF
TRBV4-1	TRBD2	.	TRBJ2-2	TGCGCCAGCAGCCAGGGACTAGCGGCGCACACCGGGGAGCTGTTTTTT	CASSQGLAAHTGELFF
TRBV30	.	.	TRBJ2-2	TGTGCCTGGAGTGTAGGGTCCGGGGAGCTGTTTTTT	CAWSVGSGELFF
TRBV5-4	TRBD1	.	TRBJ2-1	TGTGCCAGCAGCTTGACAGGGGATGGGGAGCAGTTCTTC	CASSLTGDGEQFF
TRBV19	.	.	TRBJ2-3	TGTGCCAGTAGTATAGATCCTTCCAGAGTACCTAGCACAGATACGCAGTATTTT	CASSIDPSRVPSTDTQYF
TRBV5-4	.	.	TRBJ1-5	TGTGCCAGCAGCTTTCGGCGTGCCCCGGGATCGAGCAATCAGCCCCAGCATTTT	CASSFRRAPGSSNQPQHF
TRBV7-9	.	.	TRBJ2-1	TGTGCCATCGTTCTCCTAGGTAATGAGCAGTTCTTC	CAIVLLGNEQFF
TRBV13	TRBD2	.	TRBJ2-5	TGTGCCAGCAGCTTACGACAGCGGGGAGAGACCCAGTACTTC	CASSLRQRGETQYF
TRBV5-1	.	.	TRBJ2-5	TGCGCCAGCAGCTCGACGGGACTGAGGGAGACCCAGTACTTC	CASSSTGLRETQYF
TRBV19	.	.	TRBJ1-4	TGTGCCAGTAGTACTCCTTGGGGGGTTCGGGAAAAACTGTTTTTT	CASSTPWGVREKLFF
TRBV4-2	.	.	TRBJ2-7	TGTGCCAGCTCCAAGGAAGCTGTCACCTACGAGCAGTACTTC	CASSKEAVTYEQYF
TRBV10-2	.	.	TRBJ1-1	TGCGCCAGCAGTAGAAATACACTGGCCACTGAAGCTTTCTTT	CASSRNTLATEAFF
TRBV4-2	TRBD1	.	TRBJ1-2	TGTGCCAGCAGCACACGACAGGGAGTGGACTATGGCTACACCTTC	CASSTRQGVDYGYTF
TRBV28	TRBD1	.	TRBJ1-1	TGTGCCAGCAGTTTCTCCGAGGGGGCGACAGCGTCGGAAGCTTTCTTT	CASSFSEGATASEAFF
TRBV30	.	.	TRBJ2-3	TGTGCCTGGAGGGCAAGCACAGATACGCAGTATTTT	CAWRASTDTQYF
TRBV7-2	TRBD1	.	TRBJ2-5	TGTGCCAGCAGCTCCTGGACAGGGCAAGAGACCCAGTACTTC	CASSSWTGQETQYF
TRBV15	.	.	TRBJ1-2	TGTGCCACCAGCAGAGATCGGATTGGGACCGCCTATGGCTACACCTTC	CATSRDRIGTAYGYTF
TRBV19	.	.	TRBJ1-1	TGTGCCAGTAGTTCCCCTAAAGGGAGAGGAATGGAGAACACTGAAGCTTTCTTT	CASSSPKGRGMENTEAFF
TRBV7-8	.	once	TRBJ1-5	TGTGCCAGCAGCGTCAGGGAGGGCAATCAGCCCCAGCATTTT	CASSVREGNQPQHF
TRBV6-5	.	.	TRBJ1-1	TGTGCCAGCAGTTACTCGGCCCGGAACACTGAAGCTTTCTTT	CASSYSARNTEAFF
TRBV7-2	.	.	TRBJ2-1	TGTGCCAGCAGCTCCTTTAATGAGCAGTTCTTC	CASSSFNEQFF
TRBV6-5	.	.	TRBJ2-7	TGTGCCAGCAGCTACCGGCAGACCTACGAGCAGTACTTC	CASSYRQTYEQYF
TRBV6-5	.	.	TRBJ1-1	TGTGCCAGCAGAACGTCAGGGGCGAACACTGAAGCTTTCTTT	CASRTSGANTEAFF
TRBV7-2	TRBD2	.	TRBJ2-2	TGTGCCAGCAGCTTAGCGGGGGGGAAGACCGGGGAGCTGTTTTTT	CASSLAGGKTGELFF
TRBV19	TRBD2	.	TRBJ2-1	TGTGCCACCCGAACCACTAGCGGGGTATACAATGAGCAGTTCTTC	CATRTTSGVYNEQFF
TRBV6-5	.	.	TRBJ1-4	TGTGCCAGCAGTTACGCTGGGGCGCCCGAAAAACTGTTTTTT	CASSYAGAPEKLFF
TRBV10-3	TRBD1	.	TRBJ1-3	TGTGCCATTGGACAGGGCTCTGGAAACACCATATATTTT	CAIGQGSGNTIYF
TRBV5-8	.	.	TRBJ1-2	TGTGCCAGCAGCTTGGGTAGCTATGGCTACACCTTC	CASSLGSYGYTF
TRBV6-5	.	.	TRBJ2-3	TGTGCCAGCAGTCCCTGGGACTCCACAGATACGCAGTATTTT	CASSPWDSTDTQYF
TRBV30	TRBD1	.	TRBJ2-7	TGTGCCTGGAGTACAGGGGCCAAGCAGTACTTC	CAWSTGAKQYF
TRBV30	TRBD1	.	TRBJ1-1	TGTGCCTGGAGTGGCTACAGGGGGAACACTGAAGCTTTCTTT	CAWSGYRGNTEAFF
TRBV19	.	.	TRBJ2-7	TGTGCCAGTAGTCCGGCAGTGGGCCTGGTCCACGAGCAGTACTTC	CASSPAVGLVHEQYF
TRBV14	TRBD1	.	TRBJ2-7	TGTGCCCTAAGTACCAGGGGGACAGCTCAACCCTACGAGCAGTACTTC	CALSTRGTAQPYEQYF
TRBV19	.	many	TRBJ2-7	TGTGCCAGTAGTATCCAGAGGGGTAGCTCCTACGAGCAGTACTTC	CASSIQRGSSYEQYF
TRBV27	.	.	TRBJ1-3	TGTGGGGGAAGCGGAAACACCATATATTTT	CGGSGNTIYF
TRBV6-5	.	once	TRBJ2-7	TGTGCCGCCACCCGGAGGGGGGAGCTCTACGAGCAGTACTTC	CAATRRGELYEQYF
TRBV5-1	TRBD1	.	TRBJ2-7	TGCGCCAGCAGGGATCTCGGCACAGGGGGCTACGAGCAGTACTTC	CASRDLGTGGYEQYF
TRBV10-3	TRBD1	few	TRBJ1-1	TGTGCCATCAGTGAGTCTGGTCAGGGGGCGAGGAACACTGAAGCTTTCTTT	CAISESGQGARNTEAFF
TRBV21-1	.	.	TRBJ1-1	TGTGCCAGCAGAAAGCCCTTGGACAGGTCCTCTTTTGAAGCTTTCTTT	CASRKPLDRSSFEAFF
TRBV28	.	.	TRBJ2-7	TGTGCCAGCAGTTCCCCAGGTTTGGGGCCCGCCGGGCAGTACTTC	CASSSPGLGPAGQYF
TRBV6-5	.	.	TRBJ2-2	TGTGCCAGCGGCCCCCAGGGGAGGGGGTCCGGGGAGCTGTTTTTT	CASGPQGRGSGELFF
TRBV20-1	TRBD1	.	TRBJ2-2	TGCAGTGCTCAGGGGGCCGGGGAGCTGTTTTTT	CSAQGAGELFF
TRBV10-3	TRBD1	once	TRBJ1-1	TGTGCCATCAGGGGAGGACAGGGGCTGAACACTGAAGCTTTCTTT	CAIRGGQGLNTEAFF
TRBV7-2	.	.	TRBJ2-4	TGTGCCAGCAGCTGGCAGGTCCTTGAAGGCATTCAGTACTTC	CASSWQVLEGIQYF
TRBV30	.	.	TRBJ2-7	TGTGCCTGGAGTTCGGCACCAGGACGGACTTCACTGTACTTC	CAWSSAPGRTSLYF
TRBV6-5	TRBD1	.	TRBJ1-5	TGTGCCAGCAGTTCGGACAGGGGAGGCAATCAGCCCCAGCATTTT	CASSSDRGGNQPQHF
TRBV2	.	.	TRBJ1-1	TGTGCCAGCAGTCGAGACGGGAACACTGAAGCTTTCTTT	CASSRDGNTEAFF
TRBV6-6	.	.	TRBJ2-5	TGTGCCAGCAGTTACGGCGGGGATGTAGTTGAGACCCAGTACTTC	CASSYGGDVVETQYF